The 8 T cell receptor beta chains given below trace back to one sample, sequenced in a study of read filtering for tumor transcriptome and immune sequencing (dated by TCRdb to the early 2020s). TCRdb shows the sequencer as Illumina HiSeq 4000. TCR libraries were constructed from approximately 390 ng RNA using the Immunoverse kit, and molecular barcoded adaptors covering alpha/delta and beta/gamma chains were employed. In-frame beta chains were kept once TCRdb had trimmed the public reads at Q25 with fastp and called clones with MiXCR. All rows with the same CDR3 protein become a single entry with the most common DNA and genes. This sample comprises 75,000 to 95,000 distinct CDR3 sequences, 20% to 25% of them detected only once. The leading ten clones occupy 10% to 12% of the sample. Specimen: a population of CD138-negative cells sorted from bone marrow. The intended sense of this specimen's cell subset or site label: bone marrow mononuclear cells depleted of CD138+ plasma/myeloma cells by negative magnetic selection. Every receptor here comes from a donor aged 40 or older with multiple myeloma.

This clonotype was observed many times. This chain joins TRBV28 and TRBJ1-1; TRBD1 aligns across 7 bases. V lost 7 bases to trimming and J lost 1 base; unmatched junction nucleotides: 6. The CDR3 contains 14 residues. The germline V gene encodes CDR1 MDHEN and CDR2 SYDVKM. This chain's CDR3 is CASTLAGGNTEAFF. CDR3 DNA sequence: TGTGCCAGCACCTTGGCAGGGGGGAACACTGAAGCTTTCTTT.

This clonotype was detected ten times or more. The V call is TRBV21-1, the J call TRBJ2-3; TRBD2 is taken as the D call from the table, unchecked against the DNA. TRBV21-1 is an annotated pseudogene. This CDR3 has 16 amino acids. The chain's CDR3 is CASSLFGISGTDTQYF. CDR3 coding DNA: TGTGCCAGCAGCCTTTTTGGGATTAGCGGGACAGATACGCAGTATTTT.

This clonotype was seen ten or more times. The chain couples TRBV5-1 to TRBJ1-2, with D hard to call. With 0 bases removed from V and 5 bases from J, the gap between germline ends came to 8 bases. The CDR3 totals 13 residues. The germline V gene has CDR1 SGHRS and CDR2 YFSETQ. CDR3 bases: TGCGCCAGCAGCTTGGCAGCTGCTTATGGCTACACCTTC. Amino acids: CASSLAAAYGYTF.

As concerns this clonotype: A much bigger clone sits one base away, suggesting this may be a read error. This chain connects TRBV27 to TRBJ1-1; no firm D call. CDR3 length: 15 amino acids. The germline V and J ends were trimmed by 2 bases and 2 bases, with 12 bases remaining between them. Germline V gene data show CDR1 as MNHEY and CDR2 as SMNVEV (reference sequence). The CDR3 reads CASSLRSGSNTEAFF. Here the CDR3 DNA reads TGTGCCAGCAGTTTACGATCGGGATCCAACACTGAAGCTTTCTTT.

This clonotype was detected ten times or more. The chain joins TRBV11-2 to TRBJ1-1; no firm D call. Trimming removed 2 bases from V and 0 bases from J, with 16 bases in between. This CDR3 comprises 17 residues. CDR1 SGHAT and CDR2 FQNNGV come from the germline V gene. CDR3 bases: TGTGCCAGCAGCTTAAGTGAGGCCGGAGAAATGAACACTGAAGCTTTCTTT. Residues: CASSLSEAGEMNTEAFF.

About this clonotype: A much larger clone lies a single base off, so this may be a read error. V gene TRBV19 combines with J gene TRBJ2-6; no reliable D call. The CDR3 spans 15 residues. V lost 5 bases and J lost 6, with 14 bases in between. Germline CDR1 and CDR2: LNHDA and SQIVND (reference sequence). CDR3: CASSPGPTEANVLTF. CDR3 in DNA: TGTGCCAGTAGTCCCGGCCCAACTGAGGCCAACGTCCTGACTTTC.

For this clonotype: Possible read error: a much larger clone is one base away. V usage is TRBV2 and J usage is TRBJ1-5; TRBD1 is a possible D gene (5 bases). CDR3 length: 15 amino acids. Germline loops: CDR1 SNHLY, CDR2 FYNNEI. The DNA of the CDR3 is TGTGCCAGCAGCCGGGACTCACCCGCGCGTCAGCCCCGGCATTTT. It is translated as CASSRDSPARQPRHF.

About this clonotype: A read error is possible here, since a much larger clone lies one base away. The genes are TRBV7-9 and TRBJ2-2; possible D gene TRBD2, 6 bases. CDR3 length: 12 residues. Germline loops: CDR1 SEHNR, CDR2 FQNEAQ (reference sequence). CDR3 DNA: TGTACGTGGGACTTTATCACCGGGGAGCTGTCTTTT. This encodes CTWDFITGELSF.